What follows describes a single T cell receptor beta chain. Its specificity is unknown. Time point: sample taken at primary tumor resection. No cell sorting; template was whole RNA from tumor, lung tissue or PBMC. The CDR3 totals 14 residues. Germline V lookup: CDR1 MNHNY, CDR2 SVGAGI (reference sequence). V lost 6 bases and J lost 0; bases outside the gene matches: 4. The data were obtained in a study of spatial heterogeneity in lung cancer. About the study: On average, each unique TCR and UMI combination appeared more than ten times in raw reads.

Study-level findings and limits: Counts of expanded alpha and beta TCRs within tumors tracked the tumor nonsynonymous mutation count. There was tracking of ubiquitous and regional nonsynonymous mutations by the respective counts of ubiquitous and regional expanded TCRs.

TCR cDNA molecules each had a unique molecular identifier. TCRdb called the 5' RACE reads again in MiXCR, with one record for every CDR3 protein. The sample has around 20,000 distinct CDR3 sequences, around 6.9% seen once. The sequence was obtained from a male donor with early-stage non-small cell lung cancer. V gene TRBV6-6 combines with J gene TRBJ1-1, with 7 bases that match TRBD1. Sequenced here: lung tumor tissue, sampled at surgery. Here the CDR3 DNA reads TGTGCCAGCAGGAGGACAGGATTGAACACTGAAGCTTTCTTT. It yields the protein CASRRTGLNTEAFF.